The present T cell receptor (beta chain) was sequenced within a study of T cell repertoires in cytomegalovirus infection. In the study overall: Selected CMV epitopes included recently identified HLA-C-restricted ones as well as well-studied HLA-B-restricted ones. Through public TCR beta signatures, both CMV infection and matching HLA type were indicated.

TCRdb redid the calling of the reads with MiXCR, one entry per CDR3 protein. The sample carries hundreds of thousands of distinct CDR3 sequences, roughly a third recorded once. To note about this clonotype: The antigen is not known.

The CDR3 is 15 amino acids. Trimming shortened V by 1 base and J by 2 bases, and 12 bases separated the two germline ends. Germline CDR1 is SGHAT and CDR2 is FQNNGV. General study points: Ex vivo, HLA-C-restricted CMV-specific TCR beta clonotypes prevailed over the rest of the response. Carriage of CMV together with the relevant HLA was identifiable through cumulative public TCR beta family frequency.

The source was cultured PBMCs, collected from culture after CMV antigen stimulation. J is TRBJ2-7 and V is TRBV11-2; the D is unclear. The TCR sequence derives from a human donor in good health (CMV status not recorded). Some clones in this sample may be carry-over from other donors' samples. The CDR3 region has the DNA TGTGCCAGCAGCTTAGGTCATTTAGTGGCCTACGAGCAGTACTTC. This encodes CASSLGHLVAYEQYF.